This section outlines one T cell receptor beta chain sequence together with its context. Antigen unknown. Stated time point: cycle 4 day 1 (C4D1), after about 6 weeks of nivolumab. Brentuximab vedotin exposure varied, and every patient relapsed after autologous stem cell transplantation. The ends were cut back, 7 bases at V and 6 bases at J, with 16 bases in the middle. Germline lookup yields CDR1 MNHNY and CDR2 SVGAGI (reference sequence). This CDR3 is built from 13 residues. These data belong to a study of PD-1 blockade in classical Hodgkin lymphoma. Findings and limits, study-wide: Differences between repertoires have undefined causes, possibly disease activity or prior therapy. Diversity in CD4+ TCRs, unlike that measured in CD8+ TCRs, had risen significantly by C4D1.

Assay used: immunoSEQ multiplex PCR; TCRdb lists only in-frame clones, some missing. The data hold roughly 100,000 clones, with roughly 87% observed a single time. This chain connects TRBV6-6 to TRBJ2-7; D is perhaps TRBD1 (5 bases). The input for sequencing was peripheral blood mononuclear cells (PBMCs), taken before the fourth cycle of nivolumab. The receptor's source is a human donor with classical Hodgkin lymphoma. CDR3 nucleotide sequence: TGTGCCAGCATGTCAGGGCAATGGGGCGAGCAGTACTTC. It yields the protein CASMSGQWGEQYF.